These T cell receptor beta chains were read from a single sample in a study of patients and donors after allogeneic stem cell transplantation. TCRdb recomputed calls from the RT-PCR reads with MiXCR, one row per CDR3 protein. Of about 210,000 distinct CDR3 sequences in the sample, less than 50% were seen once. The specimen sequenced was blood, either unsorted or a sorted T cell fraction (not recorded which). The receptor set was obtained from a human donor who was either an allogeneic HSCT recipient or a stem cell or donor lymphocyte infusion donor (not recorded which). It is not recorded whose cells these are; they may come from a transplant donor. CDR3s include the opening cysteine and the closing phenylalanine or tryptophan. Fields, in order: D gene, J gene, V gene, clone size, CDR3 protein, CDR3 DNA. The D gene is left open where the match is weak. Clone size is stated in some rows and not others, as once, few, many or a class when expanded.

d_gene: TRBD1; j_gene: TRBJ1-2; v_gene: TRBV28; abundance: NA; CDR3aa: CASSFLVGTVDGYTF; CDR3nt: TGTGCCAGCAGTTTTCTTGTCGGGACAGTGGATGGCTACACCTTC
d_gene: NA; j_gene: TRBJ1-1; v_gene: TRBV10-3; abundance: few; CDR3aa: CAIKEQGNTEAFF; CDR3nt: TGTGCCATCAAGGAGCAGGGGAACACTGAAGCTTTCTTT
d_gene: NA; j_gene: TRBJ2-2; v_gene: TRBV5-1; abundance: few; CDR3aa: CASSLVRGSGELFF; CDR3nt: TGCGCCAGCAGCTTGGTTAGGGGATCCGGGGAGCTGTTTTTT
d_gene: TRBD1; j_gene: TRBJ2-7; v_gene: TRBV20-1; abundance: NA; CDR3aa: CSARGEGTASYEQYF; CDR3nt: TGCAGTGCTAGAGGAGAGGGGACAGCCTCCTACGAGCAGTACTTC
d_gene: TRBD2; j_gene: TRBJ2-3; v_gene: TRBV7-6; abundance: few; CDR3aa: CASSPVFSGGLTDTQYF; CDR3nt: TGTGCCAGCAGCCCAGTATTTAGCGGGGGACTCACAGATACGCAGTATTTT
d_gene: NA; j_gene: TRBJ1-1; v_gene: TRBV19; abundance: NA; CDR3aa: CASSIPPGSMNTEAFF; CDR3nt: TGTGCCAGTAGTATCCCCCCCGGCAGCATGAACACTGAAGCTTTCTTT
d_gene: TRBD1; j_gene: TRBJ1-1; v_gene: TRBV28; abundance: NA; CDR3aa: CASTPGTANTEAFF; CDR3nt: TGTGCCAGCACCCCCGGGACAGCGAACACTGAAGCTTTCTTT
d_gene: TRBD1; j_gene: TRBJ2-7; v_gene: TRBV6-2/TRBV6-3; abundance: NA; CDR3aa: CASSYSRVRTGDKEQYF; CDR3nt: TGTGCCAGCAGTTACTCGAGAGTTCGGACAGGGGATAAAGAGCAGTACTTC
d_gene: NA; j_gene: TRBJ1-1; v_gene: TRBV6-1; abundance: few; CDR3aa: CATQIRDTYTEAFF; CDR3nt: TGTGCCACTCAAATCAGGGACACCTACACTGAAGCTTTCTTT
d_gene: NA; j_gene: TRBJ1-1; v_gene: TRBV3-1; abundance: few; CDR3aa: CASSQEGVVTEAFF; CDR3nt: TGTGCCAGCAGCCAGGAGGGGGTAGTAACTGAAGCTTTCTTT
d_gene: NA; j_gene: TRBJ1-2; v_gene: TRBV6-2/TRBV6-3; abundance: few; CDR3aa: CASSTPTNYGYTF; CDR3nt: TGTGCCAGCAGTACCCCGACCAATTATGGCTACACCTTC
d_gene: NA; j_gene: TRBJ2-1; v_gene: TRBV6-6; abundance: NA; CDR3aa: CASISGRGYNEQFF; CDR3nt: TGTGCCAGCATCTCGGGACGGGGGTACAATGAGCAGTTCTTC
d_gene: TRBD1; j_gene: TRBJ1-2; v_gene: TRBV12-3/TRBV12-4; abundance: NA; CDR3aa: CASSFDRGNYGYTF; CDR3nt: TGTGCCAGCAGTTTCGACAGGGGAAACTATGGCTACACCTTC
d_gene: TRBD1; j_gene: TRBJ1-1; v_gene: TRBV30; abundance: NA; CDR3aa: CAWSRGQRTEAFF; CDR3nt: TGTGCCTGGAGTAGGGGGCAGAGGACTGAAGCTTTCTTT
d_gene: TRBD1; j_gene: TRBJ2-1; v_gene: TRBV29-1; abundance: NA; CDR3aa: CSVAQGARHEQFF; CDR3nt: TGCAGCGTTGCCCAGGGGGCAAGGCATGAGCAGTTCTTC
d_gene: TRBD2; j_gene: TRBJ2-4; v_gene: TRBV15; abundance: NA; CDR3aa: CATTPGGEAKNIQYF; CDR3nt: TGTGCCACCACCCCCGGGGGGGAAGCCAAAAACATTCAGTACTTC
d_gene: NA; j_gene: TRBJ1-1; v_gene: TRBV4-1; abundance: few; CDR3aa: CASSPLSWDEAFF; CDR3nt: TGCGCCAGCAGCCCCCTAAGTTGGGATGAAGCTTTCTTT
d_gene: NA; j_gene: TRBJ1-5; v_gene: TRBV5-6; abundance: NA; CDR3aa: CASSVTGHRGPQHF; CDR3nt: TGTGCCAGCAGCGTCACCGGGCATCGTGGGCCCCAGCATTTT
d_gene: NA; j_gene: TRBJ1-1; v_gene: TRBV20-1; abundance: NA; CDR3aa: CSAIGGMNTEAFF; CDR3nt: TGCAGTGCTATTGGGGGGATGAACACTGAAGCTTTCTTT
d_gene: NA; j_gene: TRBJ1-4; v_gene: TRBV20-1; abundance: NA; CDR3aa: CSARGNGQTTTNEKLFF; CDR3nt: TGCAGTGCTAGAGGGAATGGACAGACCACAACTAATGAAAAACTGTTTTTT
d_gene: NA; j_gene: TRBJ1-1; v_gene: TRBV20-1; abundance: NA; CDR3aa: CSARGLNPLEAFF; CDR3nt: TGCAGTGCTAGGGGGCTAAACCCTCTGGAAGCTTTCTTT
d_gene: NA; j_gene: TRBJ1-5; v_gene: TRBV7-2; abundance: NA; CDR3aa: CASSLQGMPQHF; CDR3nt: TGTGCCAGCAGCTTACAGGGGATGCCCCAGCATTTT
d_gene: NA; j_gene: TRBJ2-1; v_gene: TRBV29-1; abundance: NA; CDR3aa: CSVEVGRLSYNEQFF; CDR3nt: TGCAGCGTTGAGGTAGGGAGACTCTCCTACAATGAGCAGTTCTTC
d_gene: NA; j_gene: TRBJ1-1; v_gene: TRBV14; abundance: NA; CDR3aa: CASSQEDNTEAFF; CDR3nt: TGTGCCAGCAGCCAAGAAGATAACACTGAAGCTTTCTTT
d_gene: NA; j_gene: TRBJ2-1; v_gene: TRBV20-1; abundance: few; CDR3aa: CSASSGISYNEQFF; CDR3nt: TGCAGTGCTAGTTCGGGGATTTCATATAATGAGCAGTTCTTC
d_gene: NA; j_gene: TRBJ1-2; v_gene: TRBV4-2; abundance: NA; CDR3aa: CASSQERAFEANYGYTF; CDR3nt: TGTGCCAGCAGCCAAGAACGGGCTTTCGAAGCTAACTATGGCTACACCTTC
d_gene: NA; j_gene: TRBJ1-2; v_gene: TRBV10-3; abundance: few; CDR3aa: CATTPLGPNYGYTF; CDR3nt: TGTGCCACCACGCCGCTGGGACCTAACTATGGCTACACCTTC
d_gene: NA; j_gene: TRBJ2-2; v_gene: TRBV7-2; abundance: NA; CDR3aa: CASAPQDVTGELFF; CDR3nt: TGTGCCAGCGCCCCCCAGGATGTCACCGGGGAGCTGTTTTTT
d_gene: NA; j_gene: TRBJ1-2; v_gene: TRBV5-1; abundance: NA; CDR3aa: CASTPHDRYGYTF; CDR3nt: TGCGCCAGCACCCCACACGACCGCTATGGCTACACCTTC
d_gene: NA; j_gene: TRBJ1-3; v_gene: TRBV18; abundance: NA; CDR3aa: CASSPSNTIYF; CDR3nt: TGTGCCAGCTCACCGTCGAACACCATATATTTT